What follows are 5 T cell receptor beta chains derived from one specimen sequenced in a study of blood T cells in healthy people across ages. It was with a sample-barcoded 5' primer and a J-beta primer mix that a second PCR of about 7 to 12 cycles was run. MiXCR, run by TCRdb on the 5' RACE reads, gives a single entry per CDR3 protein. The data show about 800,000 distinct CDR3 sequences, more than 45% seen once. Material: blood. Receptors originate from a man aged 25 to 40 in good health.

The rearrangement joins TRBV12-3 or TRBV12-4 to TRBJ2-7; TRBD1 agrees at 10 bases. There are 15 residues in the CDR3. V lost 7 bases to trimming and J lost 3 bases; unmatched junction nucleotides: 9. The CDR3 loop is CASKRDGTGVYEQYF. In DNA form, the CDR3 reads TGTGCCAGCAAAAGAGATGGGACAGGGGTCTACGAGCAGTACTTC.

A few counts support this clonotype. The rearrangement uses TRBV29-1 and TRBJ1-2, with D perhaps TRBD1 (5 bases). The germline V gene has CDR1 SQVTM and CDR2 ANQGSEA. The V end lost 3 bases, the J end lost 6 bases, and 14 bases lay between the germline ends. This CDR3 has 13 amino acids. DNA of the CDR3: TGCAGCGTTGATGTTAGGGGTTCGAATGGCTACACCTTC. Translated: CSVDVRGSNGYTF.

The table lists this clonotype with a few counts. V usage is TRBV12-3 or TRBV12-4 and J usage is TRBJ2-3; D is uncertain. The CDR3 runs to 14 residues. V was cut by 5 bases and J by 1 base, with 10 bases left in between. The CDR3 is CASSRDPGTDTQYF. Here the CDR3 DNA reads TGTGCCAGCAGTCGAGACCCGGGCACAGATACGCAGTATTTT.

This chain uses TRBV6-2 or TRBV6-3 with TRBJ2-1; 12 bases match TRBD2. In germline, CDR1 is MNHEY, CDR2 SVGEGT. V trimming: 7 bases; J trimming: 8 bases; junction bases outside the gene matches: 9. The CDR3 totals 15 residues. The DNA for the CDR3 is TGTGCCAGCAAATTCCTAGCGGGAGGGTACGATGAGCAGTTCTTC. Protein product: CASKFLAGGYDEQFF.

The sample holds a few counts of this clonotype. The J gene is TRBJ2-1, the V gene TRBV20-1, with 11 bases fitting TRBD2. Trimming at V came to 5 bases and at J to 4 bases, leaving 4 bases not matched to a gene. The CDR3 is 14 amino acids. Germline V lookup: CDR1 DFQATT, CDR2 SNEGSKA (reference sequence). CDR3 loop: CSAVGLAGYNEQFF. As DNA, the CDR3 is TGCAGTGCTGTCGGACTAGCGGGTTACAATGAGCAGTTCTTC.